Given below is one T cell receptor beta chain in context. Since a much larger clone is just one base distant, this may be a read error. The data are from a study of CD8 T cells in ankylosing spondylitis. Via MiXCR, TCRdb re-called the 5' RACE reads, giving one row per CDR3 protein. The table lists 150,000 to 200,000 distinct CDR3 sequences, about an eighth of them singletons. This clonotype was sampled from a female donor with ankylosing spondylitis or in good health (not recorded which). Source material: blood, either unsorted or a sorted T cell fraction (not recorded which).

The CDR3 bases are TGCAGTGCTAGCGAGCAAGAGTCCCAGTACTTC. Protein: CSASEQESQYF. V gene TRBV20-1 combines with J gene TRBJ2-5; D ambiguous. The CDR3 covers 11 residues. In germline, CDR1 is DFQATT, CDR2 SNEGSKA (reference sequence).